Listed below are T cell receptor beta chains from one sample, sequenced in a study of vaccination effects on CD4 cells after COVID-19. Their antigens remain unidentified. Profiling relied on immunoSEQ multiplex PCR, and the TCRdb table lists in-frame clones only, not all of them. The sample lists some 38,000 clones, 70% to 80% seen once, with 17% in the top ten. The sample in question was CD4+ T cells from PBMCs cultured with HCoV-NL63 spike peptides, obtained before COVID-19 vaccination. These receptors were obtained from a human donor who had a prior SARS-CoV-2 infection. CDR3s include the opening cysteine and the closing phenylalanine or tryptophan. A D gene is named only where the DNA matches it firmly. Not every row has a clone size; where given, it reads once, few, many or a size class.

len: 15
j_gene: TRBJ2-7
d_gene: -
abundance: -
v_gene: TRBV27
CDR3nt: TGTGCCAGCAGCGAACTCGGGACATCCTCCTACGAGCAGTACTTC
CDR3aa: CASSELGTSSYEQYF

len: 14
j_gene: TRBJ1-1
d_gene: TRBD1
abundance: -
v_gene: TRBV10-3
CDR3nt: TGTGCCATCCAAGGGACAGGGAGGAACACTGAAGCTTTCTTT
CDR3aa: CAIQGTGRNTEAFF

len: 17
j_gene: TRBJ2-7
d_gene: -
abundance: -
v_gene: TRBV9
CDR3nt: TGTGCCAGCAGCGTAGGTCCAGGGGGGGCCCATTTGGGCGAGCAGTACTTC
CDR3aa: CASSVGPGGAHLGEQYF

len: 17
j_gene: TRBJ1-3
d_gene: -
abundance: -
v_gene: TRBV21-1
CDR3nt: -
CDR3aa: CASSKLQGFGSGNTIYF

len: 14
j_gene: TRBJ1-4
d_gene: TRBD1
abundance: -
v_gene: TRBV18
CDR3nt: TGTGCCAGCTCAGCGGACAGGGAAAATGAAAAACTGTTTTTT
CDR3aa: CASSADRENEKLFF

len: 15
j_gene: TRBJ2-7
d_gene: TRBD2
abundance: -
v_gene: TRBV5-1
CDR3nt: TGCGCCAGCAGCAGGACTAGCGGGATCGACTACGAGCAGTACTTC
CDR3aa: CASSRTSGIDYEQYF

len: 13
j_gene: TRBJ2-1
d_gene: TRBD2
abundance: -
v_gene: TRBV7-3
CDR3nt: TGTGCCAGCAGCTCCGCGGGGGTACATGAGCAGTTCTTC
CDR3aa: CASSSAGVHEQFF

len: 15
j_gene: TRBJ1-3
d_gene: -
abundance: few
v_gene: TRBV15
CDR3nt: TGTGCCACCAGCAGAGGACGGGGTAGGGGAAACACCATATATTTT
CDR3aa: CATSRGRGRGNTIYF

len: 13
j_gene: TRBJ2-7
d_gene: -
abundance: -
v_gene: TRBV6-5
CDR3nt: TGTGCCAGCAGTTCCTTACAGCCGGCCGAGCAGTACTTC
CDR3aa: CASSSLQPAEQYF

len: 15
j_gene: TRBJ2-7
d_gene: -
abundance: -
v_gene: TRBV6-5
CDR3nt: TGTGCCAGCAGTTACTCGGAACGGGGGACCTACGAGCAGTACTTC
CDR3aa: CASSYSERGTYEQYF

len: 15
j_gene: TRBJ2-7
d_gene: -
abundance: once
v_gene: TRBV27
CDR3nt: TGTGCCAGCACCCCCCAGTTGGGCAACTCCTACGAGCAGTACTTC
CDR3aa: CASTPQLGNSYEQYF

len: 14
j_gene: TRBJ1-1
d_gene: -
abundance: -
v_gene: TRBV4-2
CDR3nt: TGTGCCAGCAGCCAAACAGGACGGGGTACTGAAGCTTTCTTT
CDR3aa: CASSQTGRGTEAFF

len: 15
j_gene: TRBJ1-1
d_gene: -
abundance: -
v_gene: TRBV2
CDR3nt: TGTGCCAGCAGTGCACTCAGGGGAATGAACACTGAAGCTTTCTTT
CDR3aa: CASSALRGMNTEAFF

len: 12
j_gene: TRBJ2-2
d_gene: -
abundance: -
v_gene: TRBV29-1
CDR3nt: TGCAGCGTTTGGCGGCGGACCGGGGAGCTGTTTTTT
CDR3aa: CSVWRRTGELFF

len: 13
j_gene: TRBJ2-5
d_gene: -
abundance: -
v_gene: TRBV7-2
CDR3nt: TGTGCCAGCAGACCCACAGGGCAAGAGACCCAGTACTTC
CDR3aa: CASRPTGQETQYF

len: 14
j_gene: TRBJ2-1
d_gene: -
abundance: -
v_gene: TRBV5-1
CDR3nt: TGCGCCAGCAGCTTGCCTAGCTCGGGCAATGAGCAGTTCTTC
CDR3aa: CASSLPSSGNEQFF

len: 15
j_gene: TRBJ2-6
d_gene: TRBD2
abundance: -
v_gene: TRBV9
CDR3nt: TGTGCCAGCAGCAAAAGCGGGGCTGGGGCCAACGTCCTGACTTTC
CDR3aa: CASSKSGAGANVLTF

len: 16
j_gene: TRBJ2-3
d_gene: TRBD1
abundance: once
v_gene: TRBV18
CDR3nt: TGTGCCAGCTCACCAACAGGGGGCTCTAGCACAGATACGCAGTATTTT
CDR3aa: CASSPTGGSSTDTQYF

len: 16
j_gene: TRBJ2-5
d_gene: TRBD1
abundance: -
v_gene: TRBV28
CDR3nt: TGTGCCAGCAGTGTAACAGGGGGCGCGGGACAAGAGACCCAGTACTTC
CDR3aa: CASSVTGGAGQETQYF